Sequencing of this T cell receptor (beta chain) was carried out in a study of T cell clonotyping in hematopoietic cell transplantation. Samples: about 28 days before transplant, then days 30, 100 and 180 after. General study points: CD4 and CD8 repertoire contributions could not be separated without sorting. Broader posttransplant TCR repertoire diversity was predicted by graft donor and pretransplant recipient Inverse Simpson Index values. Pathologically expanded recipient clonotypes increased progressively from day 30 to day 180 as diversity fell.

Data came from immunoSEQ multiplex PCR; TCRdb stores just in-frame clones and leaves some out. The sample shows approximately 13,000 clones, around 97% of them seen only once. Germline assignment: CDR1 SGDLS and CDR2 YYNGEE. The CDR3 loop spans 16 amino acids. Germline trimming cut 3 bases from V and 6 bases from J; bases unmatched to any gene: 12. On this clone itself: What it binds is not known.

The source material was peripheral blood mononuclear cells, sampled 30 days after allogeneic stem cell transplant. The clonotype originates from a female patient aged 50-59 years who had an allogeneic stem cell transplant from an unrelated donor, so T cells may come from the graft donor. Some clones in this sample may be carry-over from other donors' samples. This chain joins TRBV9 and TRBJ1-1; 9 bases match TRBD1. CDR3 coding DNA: TGTGCCAGCAGCGCGGATTTGGGGACAGGGAGACCTGAAGCTTTCTTT. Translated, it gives CASSADLGTGRPEAFF.